This T cell receptor (beta chain) comes out of a study of blood T cell repertoires in COVID-19. Germline-derived CDR1 and CDR2 are SGDLS and YYNGEE. J lost 0 bases, V lost 4 bases, and 8 bases had no gene match. The CDR3 extends over 17 amino acids. The authors' processing: Estimates of nucleated cell counts were drawn from the amplification of reference gene primers. Clones were sequenced by immunoSEQ multiplex PCR, and TCRdb holds only the in-frame ones, with some missing. V and J calls and clone size are copied from that table; D and trimming were computed from the DNA. The sample lists over 150,000 clones, 87% occurring once. Everyone who took part was about 18 to 90 years old, and they came from about 25 US areas. Cohort allocation depended upon clinical history that participants reported. All recovered Cohort 3 donors got two negative PCRs, got clearance, or saw symptom resolution.

V gene TRBV9 combines with J gene TRBJ1-3; 9 bases are shared with TRBD1. Sequenced input: PBMCs or T cells enriched from blood (not recorded which). The clonotype originates from a woman between 25 and 40 years old who had recovered from COVID-19. CDR3 nucleotide sequence: TGTGCCAGCAGCACCTGGGACAGGGCGAGCTCTGGAAACACCATATATTTT. Translation: CASSTWDRASSGNTIYF. The full variable domain, rest sourced from reference TRBV9 and TRBJ1-3, is DSGVTQTPKHLITATGQRVTLRCSPRSGDLSVYWYQQSLDQGLQFLIQYYNGEERAKGNILERFSAQQFPDLHSELNLSSLELGDSALYFCASSTWDRASSGNTIYFGEGSWLTVV.